This T cell receptor (beta chain) was documented in a study of beta chain features in type 1 diabetes. Notes on the study in general: Patients with type 1 diabetes showed fewer VDJ junction insertions and more deletions. The question of HLA type influencing TCRB rearrangement was one that remained unresolved here.

This clone was observed a handful of times. Antigen: not known. The authors reverse transcribed all of the isolated RNA, so sequencing captured expressed TCRB transcripts. Assay: immunoSEQ multiplex PCR; the TCRdb copy retains only in-frame clones and omits some. The sample consists of about half a million clones, roughly an eighth of them appearing once. The sequence derives from a young woman in good health. Material for sequencing was naive CD4+ T cells from blood.

The CDR3 loop is CSGAWGREQFF. DNA for the CDR3: TGCAGCGGTGCCTGGGGCCGGGAGCAGTTCTTC. This chain links TRBV29-1 with TRBJ2-1, with a tentative D call TRBD1 (5 bases). Looked up from germline, CDR1 is SQVTM and CDR2 is ANQGSEA. The V gene lost 7 bases and the J gene lost 10 bases, with 14 bases spanning the gap. The CDR3 is 11 amino acids.